This T cell receptor beta chain was retrieved from a study of cytomegalovirus exposure and HLA in healthy donors. Study findings and constraints: The authors listed roughly 150 TCR beta chains as cytomegalovirus-associated. Cytomegalovirus status was reportedly diagnosed by the classifier with high sensitivity and specificity.

Germline assignment: CDR1 SGHRS and CDR2 YFSETQ. This CDR3 has 11 amino acids. Trimming removed 0 bases at V and 11 bases at J, with 8 bases between. The study ran its PCR with 60 Vbeta and 13 Jbeta primers. TCRdb's copy holds only in-frame clones and misses some; the assay was immunoSEQ multiplex PCR. The sample has 70,000 to 95,000 clones, around 80% seen once. Concerning this clone itself: Its matching antigen is unknown.

This receptor was obtained from a middle-aged man in good health and CMV-seronegative. V and J are TRBV5-1 and TRBJ1-1; no firm D call. Source material: PBMCs. Here the CDR3 reads CASSLGREAFF. The CDR3 DNA is TGCGCCAGCAGCTTGGGTCGCGAGGCTTTCTTT.